The 21 T cell receptor beta chains below were found in one sample sequenced in a study of T cells in tuberculosis. Thawed, overnight-rested PBMC were stained with GMM-loaded CD1B tetramer, viability dye and anti-CD3, then sorted. The CD1B tetramers carried C32 glucose monomycolate purified from Rhodococcus equi. The assay was immunoSEQ multiplex PCR, and TCRdb's table has in-frame clones only and misses some. The sample lists approximately 58,000 clones, approximately 91% occurring once. The sample consisted of CD1b-GMM tetramer-negative cells sorted from PBMCs. The receptors shown here come from an adult woman with latent tuberculosis.

V usage is TRBV7-9 and J usage is TRBJ2-3; 9 bases agree with TRBD2. The germline gives CDR1 SEHNR, CDR2 FQNEAQ (reference sequence). After removal of 5 bases from V and 2 bases from J, the junction contained 8 bases not matched to a gene. CDR3 length: 16 amino acids. The CDR3 loop is CASSPWAGGHTDTQYF. CDR3 DNA: TGTGCCAGCAGCCCCTGGGCGGGGGGGCACACAGATACGCAGTATTTT.

The V call is TRBV4-1, the J call TRBJ1-1; D not resolved. This CDR3 region has 16 residues. V was trimmed by 0 bases and J by 0 bases, leaving 11 bases between them. Germline V gene sequence: CDR1 MGHRA, CDR2 YSYEKL. The DNA of the CDR3 is TGCGCCAGCAGCCAAGAGGGAGCCAGCATGAACACTGAAGCTTTCTTT. Protein: CASSQEGASMNTEAFF.

The rearrangement joins TRBV15 to TRBJ2-2; 7 bases are a match to TRBD2. Unmatched junction bases numbered 7, after V lost 5 bases and J lost 7 bases. There are 14 residues in the CDR3. Germline CDR1 reads LNHNV; CDR2 reads YYDKDF (reference sequence). CDR3: CATSLGRERGELFF. The CDR3 bases are TGTGCCACCAGCTTAGGGAGGGAACGCGGGGAGCTGTTTTTT.

This chain links TRBV5-6 with TRBJ1-2; maybe TRBD1 (6 bases). This CDR3 has 14 residues. Germline V gene lookup returns CDR1 SGHDT and CDR2 YYEEEE. V lost 4 bases, J lost 2 bases, and 12 bases lay in between. The CDR3 sequence is CASSPWTANYGYTF. CDR3 DNA sequence: TGTGCCAGCAGCCCATGGACAGCAAACTATGGCTACACCTTC.

CDR3 bases: TGCGCCAGCAGCCAAGGATTGGGGGGGCTAGCGGGGGTCTACGAGCAGTACTTC. Its protein is CASSQGLGGLAGVYEQYF. This chain links TRBV4-1 with TRBJ2-7, with 10 bases identical to TRBD2. This CDR3 spans 18 amino acids. J lost 3 bases, V lost 1 base, and 12 bases had no gene match. The germline CDR1 and CDR2 sequences are MGHRA and YSYEKL.

This clone was observed a single time. The chain couples TRBV30 to TRBJ2-1; TRBD2 is a possible D gene (6 bases). Germline CDR1 and CDR2: GTSNPN and SVGIG (reference sequence). Trimming removed 6 bases at V and 8 bases at J, with 11 bases between. This CDR3 is 11 amino acids long. As DNA, the CDR3 is TGTGCCTGTCAGGGAGGATATGAGCAGTTCTTC. Protein: CACQGGYEQFF.

The chain couples TRBV6-6 to TRBJ1-1; the match to TRBD1 covers 7 bases. The V and J ends lost 4 bases and 10 bases, in that order; junction bases with no gene match: 9. Germline values: CDR1 MNHNY, CDR2 SVGAGI (reference sequence). The CDR3 runs 13 residues. The CDR3 protein is CASSLQGPRGAFF. The CDR3 nucleotides read TGTGCCAGCAGTTTACAGGGGCCGAGGGGAGCTTTCTTT.

This clone has just a few counts. The rearrangement links TRBV7-9 to TRBJ1-4, with a possible D match to TRBD1 (5 bases). Germline V CDR1 and CDR2: SEHNR, FQNEAQ (reference sequence). Trimming removed 6 bases at V and 7 bases at J, with 12 bases between. This CDR3 has 13 residues. This chain's CDR3 is CASRKQEFEKLFF. CDR3 in DNA: TGTGCCAGCAGGAAACAGGAATTTGAAAAACTGTTTTTT.

The chain carries TRBV7-9 and TRBJ2-7, with D maybe TRBD1 (5 bases). The CDR3 is made up of 15 amino acids. V was clipped by 4 bases and J by 4 bases, with 17 bases between them. The V gene's germline CDR1 is SEHNR and CDR2 FQNEAQ (reference sequence). CDR3 region: CASSSLQETSYEQYF. Here the CDR3 DNA reads TGTGCCAGCAGCTCCCTACAGGAGACCTCTTACGAGCAGTACTTC.

The CDR3 nucleotides are TGTGCCAGCAACAGGGGGCTTGGAAACACCATATATTTT. This encodes CASNRGLGNTIYF. This rearrangement joins TRBV6-1 to TRBJ1-3, with 9 bases matching TRBD1. V shed 7 bases and J 3 bases; nucleotides not matched to a gene: 1. The CDR3 is 13 residues long. CDR1 MNHNS and CDR2 SASEGT come from the germline V gene.

The chain uses TRBV28 and TRBJ1-5, with TRBD1 matching 8 bases. Germline CDR1 is MDHEN and CDR2 is SYDVKM. The CDR3 runs to 14 residues. J gave up 7 bases and V 1 base, and 3 bases lay outside the gene matches. The CDR3 DNA sequence: TGTGCCAGCAGTTTATCCGGGACAGGCCAGCCCCAGCATTTT. This encodes CASSLSGTGQPQHF.

The rearrangement links TRBV29-1 to TRBJ2-7; weak D call: TRBD2 (6 bases). Germline CDR1 reads SQVTM; CDR2 reads ANQGSEA. Trimming cost V 0 bases and J 1 base, with 13 bases left between them. The CDR3 has 15 amino acids. CDR3 sequence: CSVEDRGLESYEQYF. The CDR3 DNA sequence: TGCAGCGTTGAAGATAGGGGACTCGAGTCCTACGAGCAGTACTTC.

The chain carries TRBV9 and TRBJ1-3; 10 bases agree with TRBD1. The CDR3 consists of 15 residues. Germline V gene sequence: CDR1 SGDLS, CDR2 YYNGEE. The junction had 3 bases not matched to a gene; V was cut back by 3 bases and J by 3 bases. CDR3 DNA sequence: TGTGCCAGCAGCGGACAGGGGGCAGGTGGAAACACCATATATTTT. Protein product: CASSGQGAGGNTIYF.

The chain uses TRBV5-6 and TRBJ2-3, with D unclear. Germline loops: CDR1 SGHDT, CDR2 YYEEEE. V gave up 0 bases and J gave up 6 bases, with 5 bases separating them. The CDR3 is 12 amino acids. The CDR3 sequence: CASSLVPDTQYF. In DNA form, the CDR3 reads TGTGCCAGCAGCTTGGTTCCGGATACGCAGTATTTT. Filled out from reference TRBV5-6 and TRBJ2-3, the complete variable domain reads DAGVTQSPTHLIKTRGQQVTLRCSPKSGHDTVSWYQQALGQGPQFIFQYYEEEERQRGNFPDRFSGHQFPNYSSELNVNALLLGDSALYLCASSLVPDTQYFGPGTRLTVL.

The J gene is TRBJ1-1, the V gene TRBV12-5, with D tentatively TRBD1 (6 bases). The CDR3 sequence is 14 residues long. Per germline, CDR1 LGHNT and CDR2 FRNRAP. V was trimmed by 6 bases and J by 2 bases, leaving 13 bases between them. The CDR3 here is CASGSGQFNTEAFF. In DNA form, the CDR3 reads TGTGCTAGTGGCTCTGGACAGTTTAACACTGAAGCTTTCTTT.

This chain joins TRBV4-2 and TRBJ2-1, with 16 bases matching TRBD2. This CDR3 spans 16 amino acids. The junction had 2 bases not matched to a gene; V was cut back by 2 bases and J by 7 bases. From germline, CDR1 is LGHNA and CDR2 YNFKEQ. CDR3: CASSQLGLAGGNEQFF. CDR3 bases: TGTGCCAGCAGCCAACTGGGACTAGCGGGGGGGAATGAGCAGTTCTTC.

The chain employs TRBV18 and TRBJ1-1; 9 positions agree with TRBD1. Germline-derived CDR1 and CDR2 are KGHSH and LQKENI. J lost 10 bases, V lost 6 bases, and 12 bases had no gene match. The CDR3 has 14 residues. The CDR3 sequence is CASSPSQEDRGAFF. The CDR3 DNA sequence: TGTGCCAGCTCCCCCTCTCAAGAGGACAGGGGAGCTTTCTTT.

The CDR3 region has the DNA TGTGCCAGCAGCCCAAGGGGAGGAGACAATCAGCCCCAGCATTTT. It translates to CASSPRGGDNQPQHF. The J gene is TRBJ1-5, the V gene TRBV6-4; tentatively, D is TRBD1 (5 bases). In germline, CDR1 is MRHNA, CDR2 SNTAGT. The germline V and J ends were trimmed by 6 bases and 3 bases, with 15 bases remaining between them. The CDR3 is 15 residues long.

The CDR3 DNA reads TGTGCCAGCAGCTCCCCGGGGGGGAGAAACTCCTACGAGCAGTACTTC. This codes for CASSSPGGRNSYEQYF. The J gene is TRBJ2-7, the V gene TRBV7-9; TRBD2 agrees at 8 bases. Trimming at V came to 4 bases and at J to 0 bases, leaving 8 bases not matched to a gene. The CDR3 runs to 16 residues. Germline-derived CDR1 and CDR2 are SEHNR and FQNEAQ (reference sequence).

The chain uses TRBV6-1 and TRBJ2-2; 8 positions match TRBD2. The CDR3 runs 14 residues. Germline lookup yields CDR1 MNHNS and CDR2 SASEGT. The trim removed 7 bases at V and 5 bases at J, leaving 6 bases unmatched. The CDR3 DNA reads as TGTGCCAGCAAACGGGAGGGCGAGACCGGGGAGCTGTTTTTT. Protein: CASKREGETGELFF.

The gene calls are TRBV6-5 and TRBJ2-7; D gene ambiguous. V lost 2 bases, J lost 3 bases, and 5 bases lay in between. CDR1 is MNHEY and CDR2 is SVGAGI in the germline V gene. CDR3 length equals 12 residues. The CDR3 DNA is TGTGCCAGCAGTTACGGAGTCTACGAGCAGTACTTC. Translation gives CASSYGVYEQYF.